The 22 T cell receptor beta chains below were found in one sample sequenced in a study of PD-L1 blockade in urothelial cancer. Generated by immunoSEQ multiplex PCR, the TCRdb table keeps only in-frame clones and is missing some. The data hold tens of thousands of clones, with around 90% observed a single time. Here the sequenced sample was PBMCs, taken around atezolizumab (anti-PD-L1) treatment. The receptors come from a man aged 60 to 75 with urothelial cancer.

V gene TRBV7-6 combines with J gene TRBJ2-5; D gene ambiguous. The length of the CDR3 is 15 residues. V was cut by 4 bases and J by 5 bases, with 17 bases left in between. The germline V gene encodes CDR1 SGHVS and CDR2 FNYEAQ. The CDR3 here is CASSSLMPPRETQYF. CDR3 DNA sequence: TGTGCCAGCAGCTCCCTAATGCCTCCGCGGGAGACCCAGTACTTC.

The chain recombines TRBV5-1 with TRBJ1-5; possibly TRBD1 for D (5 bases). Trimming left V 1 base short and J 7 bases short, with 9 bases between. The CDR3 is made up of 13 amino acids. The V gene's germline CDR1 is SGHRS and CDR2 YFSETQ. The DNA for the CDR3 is TGCGCCAGCAGCTTGCAGGGAGGACAGCCCCAGCATTTT. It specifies CASSLQGGQPQHF.

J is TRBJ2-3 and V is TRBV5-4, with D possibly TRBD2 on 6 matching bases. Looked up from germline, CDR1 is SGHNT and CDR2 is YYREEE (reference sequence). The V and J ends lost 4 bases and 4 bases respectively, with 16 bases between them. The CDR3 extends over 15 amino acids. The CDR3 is CASSQYPGSADTQYF. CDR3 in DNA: TGTGCCAGCAGCCAATACCCCGGGAGCGCAGATACGCAGTATTTT.

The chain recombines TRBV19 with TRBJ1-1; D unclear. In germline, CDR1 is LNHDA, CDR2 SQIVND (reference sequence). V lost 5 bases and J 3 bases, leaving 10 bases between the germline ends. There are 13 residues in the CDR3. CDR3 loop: CASSAGRDTEAFF. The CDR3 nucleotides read TGTGCCAGTAGTGCTGGGCGCGACACTGAAGCTTTCTTT.

The DNA of the CDR3 is TGCAGCGTTGCGGACAGGGGGGACAATGAGCAGTTCTTC. Amino acids: CSVADRGDNEQFF. This rearrangement joins TRBV29-1 to TRBJ2-1; 10 positions match TRBD1. V was pared by 4 bases and J by 5 bases, with 2 bases of the junction left unmatched. The CDR3 runs 13 residues. Looked up from germline, CDR1 is SQVTM and CDR2 is ANQGSEA.

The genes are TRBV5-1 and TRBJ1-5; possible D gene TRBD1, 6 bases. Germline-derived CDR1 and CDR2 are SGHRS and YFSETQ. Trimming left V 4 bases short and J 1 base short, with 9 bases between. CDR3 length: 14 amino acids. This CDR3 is CASSQGTSNQPQHF. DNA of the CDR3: TGCGCCAGCAGCCAAGGGACAAGCAATCAGCCCCAGCATTTT.

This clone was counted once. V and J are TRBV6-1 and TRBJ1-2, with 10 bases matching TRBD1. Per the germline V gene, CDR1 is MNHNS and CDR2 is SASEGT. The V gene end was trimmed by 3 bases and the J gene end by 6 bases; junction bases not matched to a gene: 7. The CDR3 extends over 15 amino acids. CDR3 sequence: CASSDRQGAIDGYTF. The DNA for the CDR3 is TGTGCCAGCAGTGACAGACAGGGGGCGATTGATGGCTACACCTTC.

CDR3 region: CASSRSRAGELFF. The DNA of the CDR3 is TGTGCCAGCAGCCGGTCGAGGGCCGGGGAGCTGTTTTTT. The gene calls are TRBV11-3 and TRBJ2-2; perhaps TRBD2 as D (5 bases). V shed 5 bases and J shed 6 bases, with 10 bases lying between them. This CDR3 region has 13 residues. Germline assignment: CDR1 SGHNT and CDR2 YENEEA. The complete variable domain, with remaining parts taken from reference TRBV11-3 and TRBJ2-2, reads EAGVVQSPRYKIIEKKQPVAFWCNPISGHNTLYWYLQNLGQGPELLIRYENEEAVDDSQLPKDRFSAERLKGVDSTLKIQPAELGDSAVYLCASSRSRAGELFFGEGSRLTVL.

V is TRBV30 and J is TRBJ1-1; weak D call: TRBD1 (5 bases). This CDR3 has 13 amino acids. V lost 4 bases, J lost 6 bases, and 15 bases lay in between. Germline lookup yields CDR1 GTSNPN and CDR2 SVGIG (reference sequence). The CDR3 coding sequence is TGTGCCTGGAACAGGAGGGAAATCCCTGAAGCTTTCTTT. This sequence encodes CAWNRREIPEAFF.

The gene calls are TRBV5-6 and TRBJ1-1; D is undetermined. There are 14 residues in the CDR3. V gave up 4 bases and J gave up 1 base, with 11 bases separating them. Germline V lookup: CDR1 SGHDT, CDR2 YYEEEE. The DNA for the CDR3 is TGTGCCAGCAGCACCGGATCTAGGAACACTGAAGCTTTCTTT. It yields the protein CASSTGSRNTEAFF.

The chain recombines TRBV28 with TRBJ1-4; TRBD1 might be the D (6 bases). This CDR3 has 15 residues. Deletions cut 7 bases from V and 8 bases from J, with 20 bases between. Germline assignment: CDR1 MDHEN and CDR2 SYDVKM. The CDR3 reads CASTSRTGRGEKLFF. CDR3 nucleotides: TGTGCCAGCACCTCCCGTACAGGGAGGGGAGAAAAACTGTTTTTT.

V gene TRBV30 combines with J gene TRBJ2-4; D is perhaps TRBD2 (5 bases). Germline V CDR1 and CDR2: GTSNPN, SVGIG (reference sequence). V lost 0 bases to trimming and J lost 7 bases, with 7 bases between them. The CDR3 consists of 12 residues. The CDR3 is CAWSVLGNIQYF. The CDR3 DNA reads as TGTGCCTGGAGTGTACTAGGCAACATTCAGTACTTC.

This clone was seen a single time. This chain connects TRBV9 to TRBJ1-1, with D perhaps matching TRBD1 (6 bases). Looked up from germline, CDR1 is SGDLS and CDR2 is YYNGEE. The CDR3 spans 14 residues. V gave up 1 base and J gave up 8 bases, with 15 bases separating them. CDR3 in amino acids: CASSVSGSTGEAFF. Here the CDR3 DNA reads TGTGCCAGCAGCGTATCGGGGTCCACAGGGGAAGCTTTCTTT.

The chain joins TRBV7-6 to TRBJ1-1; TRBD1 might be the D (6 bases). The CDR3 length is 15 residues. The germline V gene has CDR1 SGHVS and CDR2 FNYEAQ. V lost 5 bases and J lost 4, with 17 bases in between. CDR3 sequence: CASSPRTVWGTEAFF. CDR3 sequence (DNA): TGTGCCAGCAGCCCCCGGACAGTATGGGGCACTGAAGCTTTCTTT.

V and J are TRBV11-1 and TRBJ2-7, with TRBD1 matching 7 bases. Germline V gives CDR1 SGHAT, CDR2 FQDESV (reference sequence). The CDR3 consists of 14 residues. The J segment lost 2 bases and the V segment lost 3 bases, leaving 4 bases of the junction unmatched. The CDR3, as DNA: TGTGCCAGCAGCTTCGGGACAGTAGCCTACGAGCAGTACTTC. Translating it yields CASSFGTVAYEQYF.

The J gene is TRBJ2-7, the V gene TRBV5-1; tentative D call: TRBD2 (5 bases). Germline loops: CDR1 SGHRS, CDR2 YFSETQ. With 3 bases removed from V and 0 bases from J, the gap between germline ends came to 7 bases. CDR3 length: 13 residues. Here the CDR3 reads CASSWESSYEQYF. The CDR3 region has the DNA TGCGCCAGCAGCTGGGAGAGCTCCTACGAGCAGTACTTC.

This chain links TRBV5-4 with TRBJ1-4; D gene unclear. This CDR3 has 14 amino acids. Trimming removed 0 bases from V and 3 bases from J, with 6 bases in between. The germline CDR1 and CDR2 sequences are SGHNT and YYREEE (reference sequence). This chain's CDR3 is CASSLGRSNEKLFF. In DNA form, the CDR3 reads TGTGCCAGCAGCTTGGGCCGGTCTAATGAAAAACTGTTTTTT.

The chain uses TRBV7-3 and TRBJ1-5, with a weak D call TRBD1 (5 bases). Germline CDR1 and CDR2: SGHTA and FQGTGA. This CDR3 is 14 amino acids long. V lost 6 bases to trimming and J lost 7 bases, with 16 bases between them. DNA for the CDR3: TGTGCCAGCAGTCGGGACTCCCCGGGGCAGCCCCAGCATTTT. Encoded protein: CASSRDSPGQPQHF.

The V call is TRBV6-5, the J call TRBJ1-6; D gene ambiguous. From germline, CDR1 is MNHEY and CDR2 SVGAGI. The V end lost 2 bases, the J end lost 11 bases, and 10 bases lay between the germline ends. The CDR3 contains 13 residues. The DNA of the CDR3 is TGTGCCAGCAGTTACGGTACGAGGACACCCCTCCACTTT. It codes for CASSYGTRTPLHF.

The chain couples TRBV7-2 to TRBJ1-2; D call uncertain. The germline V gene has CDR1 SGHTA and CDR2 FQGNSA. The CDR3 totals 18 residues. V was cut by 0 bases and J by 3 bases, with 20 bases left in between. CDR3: CASSLARPFGDGYYGYTF. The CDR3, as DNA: TGTGCCAGCAGCTTAGCGCGACCTTTTGGAGACGGCTACTATGGCTACACCTTC.

The CDR3 is CASNIRAEETQYF. The CDR3 bases are TGTGCCAGCAATATTCGAGCGGAAGAGACCCAGTACTTC. This sequence joins TRBV2 and TRBJ2-5; D might be TRBD2 (5 bases). Trimming removed 7 bases at V and 3 bases at J, with 12 bases between. The CDR3 length is 13 residues. The V gene's germline CDR1 is SNHLY and CDR2 FYNNEI.

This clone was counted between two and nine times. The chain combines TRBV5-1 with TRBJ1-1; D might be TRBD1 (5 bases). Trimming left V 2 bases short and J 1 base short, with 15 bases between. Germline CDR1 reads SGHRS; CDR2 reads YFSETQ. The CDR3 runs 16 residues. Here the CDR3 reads CASSLQSDRQNTEAFF. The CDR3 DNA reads TGCGCCAGCAGCTTACAATCAGACAGACAGAACACTGAAGCTTTCTTT.